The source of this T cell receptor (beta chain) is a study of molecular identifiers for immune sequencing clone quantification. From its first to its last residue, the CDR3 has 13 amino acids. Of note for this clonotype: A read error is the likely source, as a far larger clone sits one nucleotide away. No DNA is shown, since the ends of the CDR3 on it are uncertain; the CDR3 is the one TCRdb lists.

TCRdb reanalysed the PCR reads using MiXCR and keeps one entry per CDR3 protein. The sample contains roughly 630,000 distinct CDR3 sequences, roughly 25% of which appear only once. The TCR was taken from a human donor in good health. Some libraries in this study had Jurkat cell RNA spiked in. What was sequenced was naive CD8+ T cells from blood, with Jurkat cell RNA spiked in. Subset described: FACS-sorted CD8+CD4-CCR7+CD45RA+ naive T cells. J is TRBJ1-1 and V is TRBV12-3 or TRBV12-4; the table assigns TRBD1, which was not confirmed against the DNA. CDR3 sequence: CASSFGGGTEALF.